The sequence of this T cell receptor beta chain was determined in a study of blood T cell repertoires in COVID-19. CDR3 length: 14 residues. Trimming removed 4 bases from V and 8 bases from J, with 18 bases in between. From germline, CDR1 is SGDLS and CDR2 YYNGEE. Shortly before study entry, within 2 weeks, exposed participants had met a COVID-19 case. Here immunoSEQ multiplex PCR was the method, and the copy in TCRdb shows in-frame clones only, minus some. The table has around 270,000 clones, approximately 88% seen once. J is TRBJ1-2 and V is TRBV9; D remains unclear. The source material was PBMCs or T cells enriched from blood (not recorded which). The clonotype was recovered from a woman between 40 and 50 years old who had been exposed to COVID-19. The CDR3: CASSHDTLGYGYTF. CDR3 bases: TGTGCCAGCAGCCACGACACCCTCGGCTACGGCTACACCTTC.